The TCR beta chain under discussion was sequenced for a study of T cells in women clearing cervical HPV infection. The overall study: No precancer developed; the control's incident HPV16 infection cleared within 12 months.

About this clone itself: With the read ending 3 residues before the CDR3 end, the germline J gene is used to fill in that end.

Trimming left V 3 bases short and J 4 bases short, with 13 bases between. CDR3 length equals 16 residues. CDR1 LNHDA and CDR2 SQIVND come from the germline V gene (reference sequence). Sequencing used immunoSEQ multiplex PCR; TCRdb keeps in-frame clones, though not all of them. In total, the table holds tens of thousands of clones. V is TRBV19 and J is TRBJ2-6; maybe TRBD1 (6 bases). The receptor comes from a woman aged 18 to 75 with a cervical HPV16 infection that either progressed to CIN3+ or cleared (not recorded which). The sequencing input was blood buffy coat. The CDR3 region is CASSITLGTGANVLTF. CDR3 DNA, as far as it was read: TGTGCCAGTAGTATTACCTTGGGGACAGGGGCCAACGTC. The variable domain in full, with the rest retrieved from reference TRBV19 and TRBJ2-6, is DGGITQSPKYLFRKEGQNVTLSCEQNLNHDAMYWYRQDPGQGLRLIYYSQIVNDFQKGDIAEGYSVSREKKESFPLTVTSAQKNPTAFYLCASSITLGTGANVLTFGAGSRLTVL.